The 31 T cell receptor beta chains below come from one sample, sequenced in a study of cytomegalovirus exposure and HLA in healthy donors (dated by TCRdb to 2017 to 2019). The library came from the immunoSEQ multiplex PCR assay. A mixture of 60 forward primers for TCR Vbeta segments and 13 reverse primers for TCR Jbeta segments was used in the multiplex PCR. TCRdb holds this immuneACCESS table with in-frame rearrangements only. Some clones are missing; in checked studies, unresolved V genes explain under half, and the rest has no known cause. The sample data list some 150,000 clones, and around nine tenths of these were observed just once. The ten largest clones add up to under 6.5% of the sample. The source material was PBMCs. The source of these receptors is a woman under 40 in good health and CMV-seronegative.

This clone has a handful of counts. CDR3 region: CASTLTGYEQYF. The CDR3 nucleotides are TGTGCCAGCACCCTAACAGGATACGAGCAGTACTTC. This chain links TRBV5-6 with TRBJ2-7, with TRBD1 as a possible D gene (5 bases). Germline V gene sequence: CDR1 SGHDT, CDR2 YYEEEE. The CDR3 is 12 amino acids. Trimming took 6 bases from V and 4 from J, leaving 11 bases between them.

The genes are TRBV27 and TRBJ2-7; 13 bases fit TRBD2. Germline V CDR1 and CDR2: MNHEY, SMNVEV (reference sequence). The V gene end was trimmed by 6 bases and the J gene end by 5 bases; junction bases not matched to a gene: 7. The CDR3 has 15 amino acids. The CDR3 loop reads CASRDWTSGGNEQYF. The CDR3 DNA reads TGTGCCAGCAGAGACTGGACTAGCGGGGGTAACGAGCAGTACTTC.

This clone came up once. The chain joins TRBV19 to TRBJ2-2, with D tentatively TRBD2 (6 bases). With 5 bases removed from V and 3 bases from J, the gap between germline ends came to 19 bases. CDR3 length: 17 amino acids. Per the germline V gene, CDR1 is LNHDA and CDR2 is SQIVND (reference sequence). CDR3 sequence (DNA): TGTGCCAGTAGTGAGGGACTGGGGCCATTGGACACCGGGGAGCTGTTTTTT. This encodes CASSEGLGPLDTGELFF.

This chain joins TRBV6-5 and TRBJ1-3; D is unclear. Trimming removed 6 bases from V and 1 base from J, with 10 bases in between. CDR1 is MNHEY, CDR2 SVGAGI, per germline. CDR3 length: 14 amino acids. The CDR3 DNA reads TGTGCCAGCAGCCGGGTACGGTCTGGAAACACCATATATTTT. As protein: CASSRVRSGNTIYF.

V usage is TRBV2 and J usage is TRBJ2-7, with 9 bases that match TRBD2. CDR3 length: 18 residues. After removal of 3 bases from V and 5 bases from J, the junction contained 17 bases not matched to a gene. Germline-derived CDR1 and CDR2 are SNHLY and FYNNEI. The CDR3 loop is CASSDLGIAGVGEDEQYF. CDR3 coding DNA: TGTGCCAGCAGTGATTTGGGGATAGCGGGGGTGGGAGAGGACGAGCAGTACTTC.

V is TRBV7-9 and J is TRBJ2-1, with D possibly being TRBD1 (5 bases). The germline CDR1 and CDR2 sequences are SEHNR and FQNEAQ (reference sequence). Trimming removed 6 bases at V and 6 bases at J, with 12 bases between. The length of the CDR3 is 13 residues. The CDR3 DNA reads as TGTGCCAGCAGAGTAGGGGCGAGCAATGAGCAGTTCTTC. Amino acids: CASRVGASNEQFF.

This chain links TRBV7-2 with TRBJ2-3; perhaps TRBD2 as D (5 bases). The CDR3 has 16 residues. The V gene's germline CDR1 is SGHTA and CDR2 FQGNSA. Trimming took off 2 bases at V and 0 bases at J, with 12 bases between the two ends. In DNA form, the CDR3 reads TGTGCCAGCAGCTTATCCCCCATAGCGAGCACAGATACGCAGTATTTT. Residues: CASSLSPIASTDTQYF.

The chain uses TRBV30 and TRBJ1-1, with TRBD1 identical over 9 bases. The CDR3 is 17 residues long. V was clipped by 1 base and J by 1 base; unmatched bases: 10. The V gene's germline CDR1 is GTSNPN and CDR2 SVGIG (reference sequence). For the CDR3, the DNA is TGTGCCTGGAGTGCGACAGGGGGGCAACCGTGGAACACTGAAGCTTTCTTT. Translating it yields CAWSATGGQPWNTEAFF.

The rearrangement uses TRBV2 and TRBJ2-3; D may be TRBD2 (6 bases). The CDR3 totals 16 residues. Germline CDR1 SNHLY, CDR2 FYNNEI. V lost 4 bases to trimming and J lost 2 bases, with 16 bases between them. The CDR3 loop is CASSALAAKITDTQYF. In DNA form, the CDR3 reads TGTGCCAGCAGTGCATTAGCGGCCAAGATCACAGATACGCAGTATTTT.

The chain joins TRBV28 to TRBJ2-7; D unclear. CDR1 is MDHEN, CDR2 SYDVKM, per germline. V lost 3 bases and J 7 bases, leaving 7 bases between the germline ends. This CDR3 is built from 11 residues. The CDR3 here is CASSLSREQYF. The CDR3 DNA reads as TGTGCCAGCAGTTTGTCCAGGGAGCAGTACTTC. Supplemented by reference TRBV28 and TRBJ2-7, the full variable domain reads DVKVTQSSRYLVKRTGEKVFLECVQDMDHENMFWYRQDPGLGLRLIYFSYDVKMKEKGDIPEGYSVSREKKERFSLILESASTNQTSMYLCASSLSREQYFGPGTRLTVT.

V usage is TRBV19 and J usage is TRBJ1-2; D remains unclear. The CDR3 spans 13 residues. Germline V CDR1 and CDR2: LNHDA, SQIVND (reference sequence). Trimming shortened V by 1 base and J by 6 bases, and 9 bases separated the two germline ends. DNA for the CDR3: TGTGCCAGTAGTATAGTTTCAGCGGATGGCTACACCTTC. As protein: CASSIVSADGYTF.

In its sample, this clone was seen a few times. The J gene is TRBJ1-1, the V gene TRBV10-3; 8 bases map to TRBD1. Germline CDR1 and CDR2: ENHRY and SYGVKD. The V segment lost 4 bases and the J segment 1 base; nucleotides outside the gene matches: 2. This CDR3 is built from 14 residues. Here the CDR3 DNA reads TGTGCCATCAGTGCGGGACAGGAGAACACTGAAGCTTTCTTT. Its protein product is CAISAGQENTEAFF.

This clone showed up just once. This chain links TRBV7-2 with TRBJ2-7; 11 bases fit TRBD1. The junction had 4 bases not matched to a gene; V was cut back by 3 bases and J by 3 bases. Germline V gives CDR1 SGHTA, CDR2 FQGNSA. The CDR3 length is 15 residues. The CDR3 DNA reads TGTGCCAGCAGCTTCGCCGGGACAGGGGGCTACGAGCAGTACTTC. Its protein is CASSFAGTGGYEQYF.

This clone was counted a single time. V and J are TRBV10-3 and TRBJ1-2, with 8 bases that match TRBD1. The V gene's germline CDR1 is ENHRY and CDR2 SYGVKD. J gave up 4 bases and V 8 bases, and 6 bases lay outside the gene matches. CDR3 length: 13 residues. The CDR3 nucleotides are TGTGCCATCGGAGACAGGGGAGGCTATGGCTACACCTTC. As protein: CAIGDRGGYGYTF.

The chain recombines TRBV13 with TRBJ1-3; the D gene is possibly TRBD1 (5 bases). V was shortened by 0 bases and J by 4 bases, with 7 bases between the two germline ends. Looked up from germline, CDR1 is PRHDT and CDR2 is FYEKMQ (reference sequence). The CDR3 consists of 14 residues. The CDR3 is CASSLGRGGNTIYF. DNA of the CDR3: TGTGCCAGCAGCTTAGGCCGGGGGGGAAACACCATATATTTT.

The chain's CDR3 is CASSPSGGIDTQYF. DNA for the CDR3: TGTGCCAGCAGCCCTAGCGGGGGCATAGATACGCAGTATTTT. The chain combines TRBV7-6 with TRBJ2-3; 10 nucleotides match TRBD2. This CDR3 spans 14 amino acids. Germline V gene lookup returns CDR1 SGHVS and CDR2 FNYEAQ. V was pared by 5 bases and J by 5 bases, with 4 bases of the junction left unmatched.

The chain employs TRBV28 and TRBJ2-7; 9 positions match TRBD1. The CDR3 length is 17 residues. The germline V gene encodes CDR1 MDHEN and CDR2 SYDVKM. The V and J ends lost 4 bases and 1 base, in that order; junction bases with no gene match: 11. The CDR3 nucleotides are TGTGCCAGCAGTTATCTAATCGGGACAGGGCTATCCTACGAGCAGTACTTC. It codes for CASSYLIGTGLSYEQYF.

The V call is TRBV5-5, the J call TRBJ2-7; 12 positions match TRBD1. Germline V CDR1 and CDR2: SGHKS, YYEKEE (reference sequence). The CDR3 loop spans 15 amino acids. The ends lost 0 bases at V and 6 bases at J; junction bases unmatched: 4. CDR3 DNA sequence: TGTGCCAGCAGCTTGGAGGGACAGGGGGCGTTCGAGCAGTACTTC. This sequence encodes CASSLEGQGAFEQYF.

This clone has just one count. V and J are TRBV4-2 and TRBJ2-3; D remains ambiguous. The germline gives CDR1 LGHNA, CDR2 YNFKEQ. Trimming removed 4 bases at V and 2 bases at J, with 19 bases between. This CDR3 is built from 17 residues. The CDR3 protein is CASSPLSTPASTDTQYF. In DNA, the CDR3 is TGTGCCAGCAGCCCCCTTAGTACGCCCGCATCCACAGATACGCAGTATTTT.

The genes are TRBV19 and TRBJ1-5; D not certain. Between the trimmed V and J ends, which lost 1 base and 4 bases, there was a span of 8 bases. The V gene's germline CDR1 is LNHDA and CDR2 SQIVND (reference sequence). The CDR3 spans 14 residues. The CDR3 DNA sequence: TGTGCCAGTAGTATAGTAGCGGCTAATCAGCCCCAGCATTTT. Translated, it gives CASSIVAANQPQHF.

The chain employs TRBV5-4 and TRBJ1-2; 9 bases line up with TRBD1. Per germline, CDR1 SGHNT and CDR2 YYREEE (reference sequence). The CDR3 has 13 residues. V dropped 4 bases and J dropped 8; count of bases not matched to a gene: 6. CDR3 DNA: TGTGCCAGCAGCCCCATGGACAGGGGCGGCTACACCTTC. As protein: CASSPMDRGGYTF.

The chain is built from TRBV18 and TRBJ2-7, with TRBD2 matching 8 bases. J was trimmed by 2 bases and V by 6 bases; bases with no gene match: 6. CDR1 and CDR2 (germline): KGHSH, LQKENI. The CDR3 has 14 amino acids. CDR3 amino acids: CASSFSGVTYEQYF. Written as DNA, the CDR3 is TGTGCCAGCTCGTTTAGCGGGGTAACCTACGAGCAGTACTTC.

This clone was seen a handful of times. The chain joins TRBV5-6 to TRBJ2-7; tentative D call: TRBD1 (5 bases). Germline CDR1 reads SGHDT; CDR2 reads YYEEEE. The CDR3 is made up of 14 amino acids. Between the trimmed V and J ends, which lost 3 bases and 3 bases, there was a span of 13 bases. Written as DNA, the CDR3 is TGTGCCAGCAGCTCCTACTACAGGAACTACGAGCAGTACTTC. Translated, it gives CASSSYYRNYEQYF.

CDR3 coding DNA: TGTGCCAGCAGCCTACTAGCGGGAGACACAAATGAGCAGTTCTTC. Translated: CASSLLAGDTNEQFF. The rearrangement joins TRBV7-2 to TRBJ2-1; 11 positions agree with TRBD2. The CDR3 loop spans 15 amino acids. J was trimmed by 7 bases and V by 5 bases; bases with no gene match: 7. The germline CDR1 and CDR2 sequences are SGHTA and FQGNSA.

The CDR3 protein is CAWSFRDGGQPQHF. CDR3 nucleotides: TGTGCCTGGAGTTTTCGGGACGGGGGACAGCCCCAGCATTTT. V gene TRBV30 combines with J gene TRBJ1-5; D perhaps matches TRBD1 (5 bases). The V end was cut by 2 bases, the J end by 7 bases, with 15 bases between. In germline, CDR1 is GTSNPN, CDR2 SVGIG (reference sequence). The CDR3 contains 14 residues.

This clone was seen just once. CDR3 residues: CASSLSAHTTGKLFF. The DNA of the CDR3 is TGTGCCAGCAGTTTAAGTGCACATACTACGGGAAAACTGTTTTTT. This rearrangement joins TRBV27 to TRBJ1-4; D not resolved. The germline V gene has CDR1 MNHEY and CDR2 SMNVEV (reference sequence). There are 15 residues in the CDR3. With 2 bases removed from V and 10 bases from J, the gap between germline ends came to 17 bases.

Here the CDR3 DNA reads TGTGCCAGCACCGGGACAAAGAGTGAGCAGTTCTTC. It encodes CASTGTKSEQFF. This chain links TRBV7-9 with TRBJ2-1; D possibly corresponds to TRBD1 (6 bases). Germline V lookup: CDR1 SEHNR, CDR2 FQNEAQ (reference sequence). CDR3 length: 12 amino acids. The V gene lost 7 bases and the J gene lost 9 bases, with 13 bases spanning the gap.

The chain employs TRBV10-3 and TRBJ2-5, with TRBD2 identical over 10 bases. With 10 bases clipped from V and 7 bases from J, the junction kept 12 bases outside the gene matches. The CDR3 totals 14 residues. Per germline, CDR1 ENHRY and CDR2 SYGVKD. CDR3 sequence (DNA): TGTGCCACCCAGCGGGAGGGCCTCGGGGGGACCCAGTACTTC. It yields the protein CATQREGLGGTQYF.

This sequence joins TRBV19 and TRBJ1-4; a weak D match, TRBD1 (5 bases). The CDR3 consists of 18 residues. Trimming stripped 7 bases from V and 7 bases from J, with 28 bases between. Germline-derived CDR1 and CDR2 are LNHDA and SQIVND (reference sequence). CDR3 in amino acids: CASTRDFISITRGEKLFF. The DNA for the CDR3 is TGTGCCAGTACCAGGGACTTCATCTCGATAACAAGGGGTGAAAAACTGTTTTTT. The complete variable domain, with remaining parts taken from reference TRBV19 and TRBJ1-4, reads DGGITQSPKYLFRKEGQNVTLSCEQNLNHDAMYWYRQDPGQGLRLIYYSQIVNDFQKGDIAEGYSVSREKKESFPLTVTSAQKNPTAFYLCASTRDFISITRGEKLFFGSGTQLSVL.

The chain employs TRBV9 and TRBJ2-1, with D possibly matching TRBD2 (5 bases). Germline V gene sequence: CDR1 SGDLS, CDR2 YYNGEE. The CDR3 spans 14 residues. The V gene lost 0 bases and the J gene lost 5 bases, with 9 bases spanning the gap. The CDR3 nucleotides read TGTGCCAGCAGCGTAGAGACGAGGGACAATGAGCAGTTCTTC. The encoded protein is CASSVETRDNEQFF.

The rearrangement joins TRBV30 to TRBJ2-5, with TRBD2 matching 7 bases. The CDR3 extends over 14 amino acids. Germline values: CDR1 GTSNPN, CDR2 SVGIG (reference sequence). V dropped 3 bases and J dropped 6; count of bases not matched to a gene: 10. Here the CDR3 DNA reads TGTGCCTGGAGCCCGGGGGGAACCCCCAAGACCCAGTACTTC. It codes for CAWSPGGTPKTQYF.